The clone carrying this T cell receptor beta chain turned up a few times. The germline gives CDR1 MNHNS, CDR2 SASEGT. The CDR3 contains 17 residues. V was shortened by 6 bases and J by 3 bases, with 20 bases between the two germline ends. The data are from a study of response to subunit inactivated influenza vaccine. TCRdb re-analysed the RT-PCR reads in MiXCR, keeping a single row per CDR3 protein. This sample has 630,000 or so distinct CDR3 sequences; approximately 15% occur once, and the top ten carry under 14%. Sequencing was performed on PBMCs from blood, taken approximately 12 days after vaccination. The chain couples TRBV6-1 to TRBJ2-2; tentatively, D is TRBD1 (5 bases). This clonotype was obtained from a man in his fifties or sixties who received an inactivated influenza vaccine. The CDR3 coding sequence is TGTGCCAGCAGGAAACTTAGGGCAGGGTGGGACACCGGGGAGCTGTTTTTT. This gives the protein CASRKLRAGWDTGELFF.